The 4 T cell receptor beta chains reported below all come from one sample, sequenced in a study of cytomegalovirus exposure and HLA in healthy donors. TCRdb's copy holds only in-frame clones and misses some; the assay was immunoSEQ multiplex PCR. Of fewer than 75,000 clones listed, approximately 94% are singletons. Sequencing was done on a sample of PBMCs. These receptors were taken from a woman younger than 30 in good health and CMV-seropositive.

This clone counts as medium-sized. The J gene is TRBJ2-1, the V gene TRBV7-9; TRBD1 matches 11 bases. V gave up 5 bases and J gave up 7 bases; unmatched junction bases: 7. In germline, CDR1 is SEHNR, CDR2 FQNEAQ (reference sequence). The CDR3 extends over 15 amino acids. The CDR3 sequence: CASSMDGTGGNEQFF. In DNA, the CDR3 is TGTGCCAGCAGCATGGACGGGACAGGGGGGAATGAGCAGTTCTTC. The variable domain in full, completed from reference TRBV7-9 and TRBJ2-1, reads DTGVSQNPRHKITKRGQNVTFRCDPISEHNRLYWYRQTLGQGPEFLTYFQNEAQLEKSRLLSDRFSAERPKGSFSTLEIQRTEQGDSAMYLCASSMDGTGGNEQFFGPGTRLTVL.

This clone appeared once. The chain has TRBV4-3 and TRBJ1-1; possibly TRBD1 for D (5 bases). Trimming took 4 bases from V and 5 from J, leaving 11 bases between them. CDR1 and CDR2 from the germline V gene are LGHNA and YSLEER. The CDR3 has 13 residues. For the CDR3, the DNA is TGCGCCAGCAGCCGCAGGGAAGGGACTGAAGCTTTCTTT. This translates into CASSRREGTEAFF.

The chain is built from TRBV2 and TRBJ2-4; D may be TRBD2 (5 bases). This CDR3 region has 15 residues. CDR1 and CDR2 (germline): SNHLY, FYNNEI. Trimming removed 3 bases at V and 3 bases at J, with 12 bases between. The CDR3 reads CASSEWESDKNIQYF. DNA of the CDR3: TGTGCCAGCAGTGAGTGGGAGTCGGACAAAAACATTCAGTACTTC.

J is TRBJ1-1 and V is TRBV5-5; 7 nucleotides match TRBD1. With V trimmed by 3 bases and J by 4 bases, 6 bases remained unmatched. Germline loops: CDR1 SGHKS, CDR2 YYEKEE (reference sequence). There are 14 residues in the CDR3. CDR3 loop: CASSSRTGGTEAFF. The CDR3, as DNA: TGTGCCAGCAGCTCCAGGACAGGCGGCACTGAAGCTTTCTTT.